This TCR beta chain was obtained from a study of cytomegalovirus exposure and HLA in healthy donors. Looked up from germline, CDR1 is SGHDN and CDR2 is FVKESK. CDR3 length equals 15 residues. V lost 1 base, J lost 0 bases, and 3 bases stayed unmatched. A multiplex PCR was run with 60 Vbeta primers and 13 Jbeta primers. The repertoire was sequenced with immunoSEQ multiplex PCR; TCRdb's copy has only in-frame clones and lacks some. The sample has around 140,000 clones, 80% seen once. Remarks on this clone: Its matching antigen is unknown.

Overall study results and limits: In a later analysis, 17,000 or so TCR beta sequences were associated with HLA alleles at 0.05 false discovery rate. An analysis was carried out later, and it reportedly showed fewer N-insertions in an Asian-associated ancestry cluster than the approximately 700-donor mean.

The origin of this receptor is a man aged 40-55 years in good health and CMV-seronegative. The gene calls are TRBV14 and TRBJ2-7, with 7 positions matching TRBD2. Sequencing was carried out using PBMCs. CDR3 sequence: CASSQAIAGSYEQYF. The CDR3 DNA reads TGTGCCAGCAGCCAAGCTATAGCGGGCTCCTACGAGCAGTACTTC.